One sample yielded the 19 T cell receptor beta chains listed below, sequenced in a study of PD-1 blockade in classical Hodgkin lymphoma. TCRdb's table, derived via immunoSEQ multiplex PCR, lists solely in-frame clones and lacks some. The sample contains roughly 4,500 clones, around 60% of which appear only once. No patient escaped relapse after autologous stem cell transplantation, and brentuximab vedotin exposure varied. The sequencing used peripheral blood mononuclear cells (PBMCs), collected at baseline. The receptors originated from a human donor with classical Hodgkin lymphoma.

CDR3 amino acids: CASSLEGGSSYNEQFF. In DNA, the CDR3 is TGTGCCAGCAGCTTAGAGGGGGGAAGCTCCTACAATGAGCAGTTCTTC. V usage is TRBV7-6 and J usage is TRBJ2-1; D may be TRBD1 or TRBD2 (6 bases each). CDR3 length equals 16 residues. V lost 1 base to trimming and J lost 0 bases, with 10 bases between them. In germline, CDR1 is SGHVS, CDR2 FNYEAQ.

This clone was picked up a small number of times. The V and J genes are TRBV11-3 and TRBJ2-2; the match to TRBD2 covers 8 bases. This CDR3 comprises 15 residues. Germline values: CDR1 SGHNT, CDR2 YENEEA. The trim removed 1 base at V and 5 bases at J, leaving 3 bases unmatched. CDR3 residues: CASSLAGGDTGELFF. The CDR3, as DNA: TGTGCCAGCAGCTTAGCGGGAGGGGATACCGGGGAGCTGTTTTTT.

The rearrangement joins TRBV6-1 to TRBJ2-1, with no clear D. V gave up 1 base and J gave up 7 bases, with 11 bases separating them. Germline-derived CDR1 and CDR2 are MNHNS and SASEGT. The CDR3 contains 14 residues. This CDR3 is CASSEGGAVNEQFF. Written as DNA, the CDR3 is TGTGCCAGCAGTGAAGGGGGTGCGGTTAATGAGCAGTTCTTC.

The chain recombines TRBV7-2 with TRBJ2-7; 9 positions agree with TRBD2. V lost 5 bases, J lost 2 bases, and 13 bases stayed unmatched. Per germline, CDR1 SGHTA and CDR2 FQGNSA. The CDR3 spans 17 residues. The DNA for the CDR3 is TGTGCCAGCAGCCAAGAAAGTCTAGCGGGGCGAACCTACGAGCAGTACTTC. Its translation is CASSQESLAGRTYEQYF.

This chain connects TRBV4-1 to TRBJ1-4; TRBD1 might be the D (5 bases). The CDR3 is made up of 14 amino acids. Germline loops: CDR1 MGHRA, CDR2 YSYEKL. V was pared by 4 bases and J by 6 bases, with 12 bases between. CDR3 nucleotides: TGCGCCAGCAGCCCCGTTGAAGGGGATGAAAAACTGTTTTTT. Translated, it gives CASSPVEGDEKLFF.

By share, this clone ranks as medium-sized (0.01 to 0.1%). This chain uses TRBV11-2 with TRBJ2-2; TRBD1 or TRBD2 may be the D gene (6 bases each). Germline V gene data show CDR1 as SGHAT and CDR2 as FQNNGV. The CDR3 loop spans 13 amino acids. The V end lost 5 bases, the J end lost 5 bases, and 9 bases lay between the germline ends. The CDR3 sequence is CASSQGRTGELFF. For the CDR3, the DNA is TGTGCCAGCAGCCAGGGGAGGACCGGGGAGCTGTTTTTT. Full variable domain (rest looked up from reference TRBV11-2 and TRBJ2-2): EAGVAQSPRYKIIEKRQSVAFWCNPISGHATLYWYQQILGQGPKLLIQFQNNGVVDDSQLPKDRFSAERLKGVDSTLKIQPAKLEDSAVYLCASSQGRTGELFFGEGSRLTVL.

The chain links TRBV27 to TRBJ1-6; possibly TRBD1 for D (6 bases). CDR1 is MNHEY and CDR2 is SMNVEV in the germline V gene (reference sequence). V was clipped by 4 bases and J by 10 bases, with 11 bases between them. This CDR3 is 13 amino acids long. The CDR3 sequence is CASSSRGQSPLHF. Written as DNA, the CDR3 is TGTGCCAGCAGTTCTCGGGGGCAGTCACCCCTCCACTTT.

The chain couples TRBV27 to TRBJ2-1; D may be TRBD1 (6 bases). V was trimmed by 6 bases and J by 2 bases, leaving 11 bases between them. The CDR3 runs 14 residues. CDR1 is MNHEY, CDR2 SMNVEV, per germline (reference sequence). The CDR3 loop reads CASSLRGTYNEQFF. DNA for the CDR3: TGTGCCAGCAGCCTCAGGGGAACCTACAATGAGCAGTTCTTC.

The CDR3 region is CASTGGSDTQYF. The CDR3 DNA follows: TGTGCCAGCACGGGGGGATCAGATACGCAGTATTTT. This chain connects TRBV28 to TRBJ2-3; TRBD2 aligns across 7 bases. V lost 7 bases, J lost 4 bases, and 2 bases stayed unmatched. CDR1 and CDR2 (germline): MDHEN, SYDVKM. The CDR3 extends over 12 amino acids.

The rearrangement uses TRBV5-5 and TRBJ1-5, with D possibly TRBD1 on 5 matching bases. Trimming pared 0 bases from V and 6 bases from J, leaving 13 bases between. The germline V gene encodes CDR1 SGHKS and CDR2 YYEKEE (reference sequence). The CDR3 has 15 residues. Written as DNA, the CDR3 is TGTGCCAGCAGCTTGGCCGACGGGGGGATTCAGCCCCAGCATTTT. Amino acids: CASSLADGGIQPQHF.

This clone is large (0.1 to 1%). The genes are TRBV7-2 and TRBJ1-2, with D unresolved. Trimming pared 6 bases from V and 5 bases from J, leaving 19 bases between. The CDR3 is made up of 15 amino acids. Germline CDR1 is SGHTA and CDR2 is FQGNSA. CDR3 region: CASRLQPGGPYGYTF. The CDR3, as DNA: TGTGCCAGCAGACTACAGCCCGGAGGCCCATATGGCTACACCTTC.

The gene calls are TRBV10-3 and TRBJ2-7, with 7 bases that match TRBD2. This CDR3 comprises 14 residues. The V gene's germline CDR1 is ENHRY and CDR2 SYGVKD. Trimming took 1 base from V and 6 from J; bases not matched to a gene: 6. This CDR3 reads CAISEFAGRGEQYF. Written as DNA, the CDR3 is TGTGCCATCAGTGAGTTTGCAGGGAGGGGCGAGCAGTACTTC.

Only a few counts were recorded for this clone. The chain has TRBV7-3 and TRBJ2-1; 9 bases align to TRBD2. Looked up from germline, CDR1 is SGHTA and CDR2 is FQGTGA. The V gene end was trimmed by 4 bases and the J gene end by 7 bases; junction bases not matched to a gene: 11. This CDR3 has 16 amino acids. This CDR3 reads CASSSRTSAVRNEQFF. In DNA, the CDR3 is TGTGCCAGCAGCTCTCGGACTAGCGCGGTGAGAAATGAGCAGTTCTTC.

A few counts support this clone. Additional DNA sequences in this sample encode the identical CDR3. V is TRBV5-1 and J is TRBJ2-5; D possibly corresponds to TRBD1 (7 bases). The CDR3 has 15 amino acids. Germline V gene data show CDR1 as SGHRS and CDR2 as YFSETQ. V was pared by 0 bases and J by 3 bases, with 12 bases between. The CDR3 nucleotides are TGCGCCAGCAGCTTGGGGGCAGGGGGGAAAGAGACCCAGTACTTC. Encoded protein: CASSLGAGGKETQYF.

The CDR3 here is CASSPETGSSQPQHF. The DNA for the CDR3 is TGCGCCAGCAGCCCAGAGACAGGATCGAGTCAGCCCCAGCATTTT. The chain carries TRBV5-1 and TRBJ1-5; TRBD1 is a possible D gene (6 bases). Between the trimmed V and J ends, which lost 4 bases and 6 bases, there was a span of 17 bases. The germline gives CDR1 SGHRS, CDR2 YFSETQ. The CDR3 has 15 residues.

The chain is built from TRBV30 and TRBJ2-7; 8 bases line up with TRBD2. The V segment lost 3 bases and the J segment 6 bases; nucleotides outside the gene matches: 13. This CDR3 contains 15 residues. Germline CDR1 reads GTSNPN; CDR2 reads SVGIG (reference sequence). CDR3 sequence: CAWRKKAGVRAEQYF. The CDR3 DNA is TGTGCCTGGAGAAAGAAAGCGGGAGTGAGAGCCGAGCAGTACTTC.

The J gene is TRBJ2-1, the V gene TRBV5-4, with 10 nucleotides matching TRBD1. This CDR3 has 15 residues. Germline CDR1 reads SGHNT; CDR2 reads YYREEE (reference sequence). V was pared by 2 bases and J by 7 bases, with 6 bases of the junction left unmatched. CDR3 bases: TGTGCCAGCAGCTTTAGACAGGGGGCGTCTAATGAGCAGTTCTTC. It is translated as CASSFRQGASNEQFF.

By sample share, this clone is medium-sized. This chain joins TRBV14 and TRBJ2-7; 7 nucleotides match TRBD2. The junction had 9 bases not matched to a gene; V was cut back by 4 bases and J by 9 bases. CDR3 length equals 13 residues. The germline V gene encodes CDR1 SGHDN and CDR2 FVKESK. The DNA of the CDR3 is TGTGCCAGCAGCCCCTCGAGCGGGGCGGGGCAGTACTTC. It specifies CASSPSSGAGQYF.

V usage is TRBV5-1 and J usage is TRBJ2-5; TRBD2 is a possible D gene (5 bases). The length of the CDR3 is 15 residues. Germline values: CDR1 SGHRS, CDR2 YFSETQ. Trimming shortened V by 2 bases and J by 1 base, and 12 bases separated the two germline ends. The chain's CDR3 is CASSLGSVGQETQYF. The CDR3 DNA sequence: TGCGCCAGCAGCTTAGGTAGCGTTGGCCAAGAGACCCAGTACTTC.